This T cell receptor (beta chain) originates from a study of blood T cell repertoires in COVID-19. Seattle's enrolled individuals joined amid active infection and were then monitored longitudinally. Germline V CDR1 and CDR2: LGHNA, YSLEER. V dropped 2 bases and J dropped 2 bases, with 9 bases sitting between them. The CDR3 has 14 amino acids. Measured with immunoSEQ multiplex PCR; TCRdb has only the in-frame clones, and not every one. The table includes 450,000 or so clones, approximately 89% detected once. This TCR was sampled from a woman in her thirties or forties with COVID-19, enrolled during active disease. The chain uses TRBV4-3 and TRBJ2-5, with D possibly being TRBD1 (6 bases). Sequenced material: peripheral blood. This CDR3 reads CASSQFQGQETQYF. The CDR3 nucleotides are TGCGCCAGCAGCCAATTTCAGGGGCAAGAGACCCAGTACTTC.